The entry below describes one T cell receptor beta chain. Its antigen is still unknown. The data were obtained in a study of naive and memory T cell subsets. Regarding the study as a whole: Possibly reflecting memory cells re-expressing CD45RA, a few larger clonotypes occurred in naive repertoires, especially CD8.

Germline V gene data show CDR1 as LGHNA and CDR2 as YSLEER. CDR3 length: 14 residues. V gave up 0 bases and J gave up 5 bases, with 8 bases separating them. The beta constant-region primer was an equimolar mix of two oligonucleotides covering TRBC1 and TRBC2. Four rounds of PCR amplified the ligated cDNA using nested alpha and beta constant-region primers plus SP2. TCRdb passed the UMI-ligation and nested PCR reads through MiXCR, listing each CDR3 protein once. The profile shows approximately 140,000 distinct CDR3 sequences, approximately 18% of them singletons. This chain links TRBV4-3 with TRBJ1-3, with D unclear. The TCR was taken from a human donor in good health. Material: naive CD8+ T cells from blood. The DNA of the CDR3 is TGCGCCAGCAGCCAAGATTCCGTAAGAAACACCATATATTTT. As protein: CASSQDSVRNTIYF.